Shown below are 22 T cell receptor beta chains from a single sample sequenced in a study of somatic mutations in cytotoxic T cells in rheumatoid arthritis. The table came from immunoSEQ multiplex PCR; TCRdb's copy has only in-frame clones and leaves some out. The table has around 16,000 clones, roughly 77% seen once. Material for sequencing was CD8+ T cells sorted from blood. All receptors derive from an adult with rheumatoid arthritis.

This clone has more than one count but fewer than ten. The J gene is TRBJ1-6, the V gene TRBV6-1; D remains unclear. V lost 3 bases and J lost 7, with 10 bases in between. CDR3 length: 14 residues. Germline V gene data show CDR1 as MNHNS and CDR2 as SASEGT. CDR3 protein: CASSDGAENSPLHF. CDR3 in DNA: TGTGCCAGCAGTGACGGAGCGGAAAATTCACCCCTCCACTTT.

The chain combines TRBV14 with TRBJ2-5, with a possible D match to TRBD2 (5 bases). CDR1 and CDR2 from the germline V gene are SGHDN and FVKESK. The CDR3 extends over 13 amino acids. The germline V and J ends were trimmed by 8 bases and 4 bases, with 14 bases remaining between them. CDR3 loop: CASRGWFSETQYF. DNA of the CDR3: TGTGCCAGCCGAGGGTGGTTTTCAGAGACCCAGTACTTC.

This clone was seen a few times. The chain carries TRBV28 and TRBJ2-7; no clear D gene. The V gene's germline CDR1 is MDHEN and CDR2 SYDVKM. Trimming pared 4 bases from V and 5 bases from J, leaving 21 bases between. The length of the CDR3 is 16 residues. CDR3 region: CASSSKGAVRPHEQYF. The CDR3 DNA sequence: TGTGCCAGCAGTTCAAAAGGAGCCGTCCGCCCCCACGAGCAGTACTTC.

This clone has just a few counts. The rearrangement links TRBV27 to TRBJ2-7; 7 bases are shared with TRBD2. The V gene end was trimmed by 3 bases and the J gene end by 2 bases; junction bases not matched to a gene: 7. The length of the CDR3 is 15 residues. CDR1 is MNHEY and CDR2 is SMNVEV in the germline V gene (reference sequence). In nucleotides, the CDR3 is TGTGCCAGCAGTTTCTACGCTAGCGGACCCTACGAGCAGTACTTC. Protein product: CASSFYASGPYEQYF.

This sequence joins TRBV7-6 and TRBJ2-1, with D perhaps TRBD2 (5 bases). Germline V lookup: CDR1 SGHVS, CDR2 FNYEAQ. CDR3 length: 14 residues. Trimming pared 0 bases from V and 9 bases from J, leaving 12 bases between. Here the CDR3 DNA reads TGTGCCAGCAGCTTAGCGCTGGGGAGCCGTGAGCAGTTCTTC. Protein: CASSLALGSREQFF.

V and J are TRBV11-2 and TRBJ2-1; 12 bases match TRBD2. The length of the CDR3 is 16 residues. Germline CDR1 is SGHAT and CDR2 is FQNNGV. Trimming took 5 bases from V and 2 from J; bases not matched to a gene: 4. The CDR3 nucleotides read TGTGCCAGCAGCCTGGGACTAGCGGGCCCCTACAATGAGCAGTTCTTC. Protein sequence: CASSLGLAGPYNEQFF. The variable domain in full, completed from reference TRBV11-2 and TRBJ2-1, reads EAGVAQSPRYKIIEKRQSVAFWCNPISGHATLYWYQQILGQGPKLLIQFQNNGVVDDSQLPKDRFSAERLKGVDSTLKIQPAKLEDSAVYLCASSLGLAGPYNEQFFGPGTRLTVL.

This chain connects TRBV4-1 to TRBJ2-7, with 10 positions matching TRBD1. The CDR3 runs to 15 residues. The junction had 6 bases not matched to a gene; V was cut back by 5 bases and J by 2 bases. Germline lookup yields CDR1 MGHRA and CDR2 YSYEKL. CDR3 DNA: TGCGCCAGCAGCTTTCGGACAGGGGGTCCCTACGAGCAGTACTTC. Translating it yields CASSFRTGGPYEQYF.

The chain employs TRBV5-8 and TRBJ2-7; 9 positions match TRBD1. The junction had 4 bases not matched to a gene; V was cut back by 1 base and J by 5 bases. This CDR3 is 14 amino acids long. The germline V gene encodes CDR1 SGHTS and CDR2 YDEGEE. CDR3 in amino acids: CASSLRDRAHEQYF. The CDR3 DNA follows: TGTGCCAGCAGCTTGAGGGACAGGGCTCACGAGCAGTACTTC.

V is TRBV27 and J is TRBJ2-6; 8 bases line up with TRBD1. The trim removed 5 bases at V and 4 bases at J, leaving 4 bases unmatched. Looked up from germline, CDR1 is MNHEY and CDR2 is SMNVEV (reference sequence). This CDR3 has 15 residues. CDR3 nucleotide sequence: TGTGCCAGCAGTGCGACAGGGGTCGGGGCCAACGTCCTGACTTTC. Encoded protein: CASSATGVGANVLTF.

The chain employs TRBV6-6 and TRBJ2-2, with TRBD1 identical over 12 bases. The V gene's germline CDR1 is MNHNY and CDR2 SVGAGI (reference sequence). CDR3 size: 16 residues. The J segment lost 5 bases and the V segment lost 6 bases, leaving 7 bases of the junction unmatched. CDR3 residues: CASRAPGQGATGELFF. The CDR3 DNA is TGTGCCAGCAGAGCTCCGGGACAGGGGGCGACCGGGGAGCTGTTTTTT.

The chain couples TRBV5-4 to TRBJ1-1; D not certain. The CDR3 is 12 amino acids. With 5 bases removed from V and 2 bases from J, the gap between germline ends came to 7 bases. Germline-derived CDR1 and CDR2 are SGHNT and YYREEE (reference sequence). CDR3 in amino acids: CASRRGNTEAFF. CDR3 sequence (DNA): TGTGCCAGCAGGCGAGGAAACACTGAAGCTTTCTTT.

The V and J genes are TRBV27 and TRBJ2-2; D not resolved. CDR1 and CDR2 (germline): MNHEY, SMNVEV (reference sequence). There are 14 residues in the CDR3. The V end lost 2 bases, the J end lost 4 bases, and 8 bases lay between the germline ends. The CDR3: CASSLAVVTGELFF. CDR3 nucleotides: TGTGCCAGCAGTTTAGCAGTCGTCACCGGGGAGCTGTTTTTT.

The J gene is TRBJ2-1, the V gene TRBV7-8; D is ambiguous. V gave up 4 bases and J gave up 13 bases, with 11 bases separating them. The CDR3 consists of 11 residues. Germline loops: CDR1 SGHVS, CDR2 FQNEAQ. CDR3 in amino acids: CASSSKSKQFF. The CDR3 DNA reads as TGTGCCAGCAGCTCCAAAAGTAAACAGTTCTTC.

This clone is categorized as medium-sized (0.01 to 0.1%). The DNA for the CDR3 is TGTGCCAGCAGCCCTGGACAGGGCTCCCACTATGGCTACACCTTC. Protein sequence: CASSPGQGSHYGYTF. The chain has TRBV5-5 and TRBJ1-2, with TRBD1 matching over 8 bases. This CDR3 is built from 15 residues. Trimming removed 4 bases from V and 3 bases from J; junction bases left unmatched: 8. Germline CDR1 and CDR2: SGHKS and YYEKEE (reference sequence).

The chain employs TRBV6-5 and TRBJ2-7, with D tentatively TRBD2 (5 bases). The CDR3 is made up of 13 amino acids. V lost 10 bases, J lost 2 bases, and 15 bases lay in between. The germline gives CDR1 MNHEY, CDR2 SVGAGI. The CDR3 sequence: CATRGPGPYEQYF. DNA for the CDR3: TGTGCCACCAGAGGGCCGGGCCCCTACGAGCAGTACTTC.

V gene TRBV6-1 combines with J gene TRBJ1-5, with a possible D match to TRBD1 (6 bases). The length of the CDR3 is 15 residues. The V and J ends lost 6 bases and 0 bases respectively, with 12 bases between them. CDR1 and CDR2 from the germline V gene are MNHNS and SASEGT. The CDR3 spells CASRTGTHSNQPQHF. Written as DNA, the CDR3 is TGTGCCAGCAGAACAGGGACTCATAGCAATCAGCCCCAGCATTTT.

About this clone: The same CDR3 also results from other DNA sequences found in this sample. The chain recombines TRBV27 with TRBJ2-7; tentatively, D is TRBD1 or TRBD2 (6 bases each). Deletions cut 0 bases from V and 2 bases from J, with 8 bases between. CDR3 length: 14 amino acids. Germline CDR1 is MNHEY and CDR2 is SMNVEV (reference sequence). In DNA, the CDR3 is TGTGCCAGCAGTTTATCCCGGGGGCCCTACGAGCAGTACTTC. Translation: CASSLSRGPYEQYF.

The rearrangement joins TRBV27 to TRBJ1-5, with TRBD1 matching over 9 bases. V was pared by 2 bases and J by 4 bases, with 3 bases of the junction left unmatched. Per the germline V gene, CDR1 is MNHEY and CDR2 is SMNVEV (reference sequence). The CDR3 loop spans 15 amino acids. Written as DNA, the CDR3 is TGTGCCAGCAGTTTAGGGACAGGGAGAAATCAGCCCCAGCATTTT. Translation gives CASSLGTGRNQPQHF.

The CDR3 nucleotides read TGTGCCAGCAGCTCCGGGACAGGTGATTCACCCCTCCACTTT. Amino acids: CASSSGTGDSPLHF. The chain uses TRBV7-6 and TRBJ1-6; 8 bases are a match to TRBD1. The germline V gene encodes CDR1 SGHVS and CDR2 FNYEAQ. This CDR3 has 14 residues. The junction had 4 bases not matched to a gene; V was cut back by 4 bases and J by 8 bases.

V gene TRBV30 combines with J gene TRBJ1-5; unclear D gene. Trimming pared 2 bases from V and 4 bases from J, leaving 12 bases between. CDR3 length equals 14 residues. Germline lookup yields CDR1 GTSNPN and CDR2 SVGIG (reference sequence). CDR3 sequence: CAWSPQLQNQPQHF. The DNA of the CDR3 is TGTGCCTGGAGTCCCCAGCTACAGAATCAGCCCCAGCATTTT. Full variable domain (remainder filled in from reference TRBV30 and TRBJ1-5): SQTIHQWPATLVQPVGSPLSLECTVEGTSNPNLYWYRQAAGRGLQLLFYSVGIGQISSEVPQNLSASRPQDRQFILSSKKLLLSDSGFYLCAWSPQLQNQPQHFGDGTRLSIL.

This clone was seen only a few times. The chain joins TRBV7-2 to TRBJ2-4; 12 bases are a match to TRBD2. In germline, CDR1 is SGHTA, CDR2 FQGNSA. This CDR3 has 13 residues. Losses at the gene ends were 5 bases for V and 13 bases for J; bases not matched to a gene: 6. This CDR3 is CASSRPGLAGQYF. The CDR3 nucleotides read TGTGCCAGCAGCAGGCCGGGACTAGCGGGCCAGTACTTC.

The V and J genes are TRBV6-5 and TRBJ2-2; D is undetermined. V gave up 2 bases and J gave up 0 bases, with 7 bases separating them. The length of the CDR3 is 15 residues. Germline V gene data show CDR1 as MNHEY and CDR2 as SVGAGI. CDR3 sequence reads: CASSYDTSNTGELFF. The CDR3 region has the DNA TGTGCCAGCAGTTACGACACCTCGAACACCGGGGAGCTGTTTTTT.